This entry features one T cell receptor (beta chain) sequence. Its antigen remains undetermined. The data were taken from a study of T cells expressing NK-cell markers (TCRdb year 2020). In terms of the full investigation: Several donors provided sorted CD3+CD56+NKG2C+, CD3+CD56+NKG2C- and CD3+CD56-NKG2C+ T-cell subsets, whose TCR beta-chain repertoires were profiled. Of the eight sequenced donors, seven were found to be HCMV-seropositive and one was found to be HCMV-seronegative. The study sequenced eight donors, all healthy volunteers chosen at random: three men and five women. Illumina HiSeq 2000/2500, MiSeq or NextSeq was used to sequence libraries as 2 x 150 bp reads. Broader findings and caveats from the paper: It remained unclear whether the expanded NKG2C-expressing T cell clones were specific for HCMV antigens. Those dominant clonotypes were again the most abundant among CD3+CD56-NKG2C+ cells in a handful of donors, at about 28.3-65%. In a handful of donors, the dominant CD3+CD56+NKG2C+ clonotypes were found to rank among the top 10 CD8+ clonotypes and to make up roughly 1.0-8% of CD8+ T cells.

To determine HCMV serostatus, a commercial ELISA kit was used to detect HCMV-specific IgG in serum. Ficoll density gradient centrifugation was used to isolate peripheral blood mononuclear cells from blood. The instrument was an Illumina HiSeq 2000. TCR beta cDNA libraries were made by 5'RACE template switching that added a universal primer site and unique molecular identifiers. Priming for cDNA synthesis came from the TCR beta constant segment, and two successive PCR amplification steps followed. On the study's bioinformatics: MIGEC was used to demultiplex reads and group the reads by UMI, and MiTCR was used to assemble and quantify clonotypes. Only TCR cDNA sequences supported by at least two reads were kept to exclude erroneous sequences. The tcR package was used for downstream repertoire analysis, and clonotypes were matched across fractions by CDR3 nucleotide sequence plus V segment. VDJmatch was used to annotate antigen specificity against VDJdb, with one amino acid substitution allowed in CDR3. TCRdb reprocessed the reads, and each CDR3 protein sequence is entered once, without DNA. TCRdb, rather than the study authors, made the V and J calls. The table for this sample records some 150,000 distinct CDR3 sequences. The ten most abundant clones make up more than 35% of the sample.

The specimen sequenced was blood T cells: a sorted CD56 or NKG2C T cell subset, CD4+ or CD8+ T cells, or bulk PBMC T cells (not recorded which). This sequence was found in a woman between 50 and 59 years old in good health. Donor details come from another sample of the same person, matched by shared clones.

The CDR3 here reads CASSPQGVTNEQFF. The rearrangement combines TRBV7-8 with TRBJ2-1; TCRdb returns TRBD1, unconfirmable since there is no DNA. The germline V gene provides CDR1 SGHVS and CDR2 FQNEAQ. The CDR3 goes from the cysteine to the phenylalanine over 14 residues. The DNA sequence is not available.